These 31 T cell receptor beta chains came from one sample sequenced in a study of cytomegalovirus exposure and HLA in healthy donors. This PCR relied on a set of 60 Vbeta primers and 13 Jbeta primers. The table came from immunoSEQ multiplex PCR; TCRdb's copy has only in-frame clones and leaves some out. The table records roughly 110,000 clones, less than 85% of them present only once. Sequenced: PBMCs. The source of these receptors is a woman aged 40 to 55 in good health and CMV-seropositive.

The sample holds a few counts of this clone. This sequence joins TRBV30 and TRBJ1-4; TRBD1 might be the D (5 bases). Per germline, CDR1 GTSNPN and CDR2 SVGIG (reference sequence). The CDR3 covers 13 residues. The V and J ends lost 0 bases and 7 bases respectively, with 9 bases between them. This CDR3 reads CAWSVGGSEKLFF. CDR3 sequence (DNA): TGTGCCTGGAGTGTGGGGGGGAGTGAAAAACTGTTTTTT.

The rearrangement uses TRBV18 and TRBJ2-7; perhaps TRBD1 as D (5 bases). The V end was cut by 7 bases, the J end by 4 bases, with 14 bases between. The CDR3 sequence is 13 residues long. Germline V gene sequence: CDR1 KGHSH, CDR2 LQKENI. CDR3 in amino acids: CASFLDKPYEQYF. The CDR3 nucleotides are TGTGCCAGCTTCTTGGACAAGCCGTACGAGCAGTACTTC.

V and J are TRBV11-1 and TRBJ2-7, with 9 nucleotides matching TRBD1. The CDR3 contains 16 residues. CDR1 is SGHAT and CDR2 is FQDESV in the germline V gene (reference sequence). Trimming at V came to 5 bases and at J to 0 bases, leaving 8 bases not matched to a gene. CDR3 coding DNA: TGTGCCAGCAGCCCGGCCGGGACAGGGAACTCCTACGAGCAGTACTTC. Amino acid sequence: CASSPAGTGNSYEQYF.

The CDR3 protein is CASRLSSSGGPEYF. CDR3 sequence (DNA): TGTGCAAGTCGCTTAAGTTCTAGCGGGGGCCCCGAGTACTTC. The V call is TRBV12-2, the J call TRBJ2-7; the table calls TRBD2, which could not be checked here. TRBV12-2 is tagged as a pseudogene. The length of the CDR3 is 14 residues.

The chain employs TRBV2 and TRBJ1-1, with 7 bases that match TRBD1. The germline CDR1 and CDR2 sequences are SNHLY and FYNNEI. J lost 1 base, V lost 3 bases, and 5 bases had no gene match. The CDR3 runs 15 residues. CDR3 sequence (DNA): TGTGCCAGCAGTGAGCAGGGGACAGCGAACACTGAAGCTTTCTTT. Encoded protein: CASSEQGTANTEAFF.

A single count supports this clone. The chain has TRBV10-3 and TRBJ2-7; 7 bases are a match to TRBD1. V lost 7 bases to trimming and J lost 4 bases; unmatched junction nucleotides: 7. This CDR3 spans 13 amino acids. Germline V gene sequence: CDR1 ENHRY, CDR2 SYGVKD. In DNA, the CDR3 is TGTGCCATCAAGGAAACAGGGGAATACGAGCAGTACTTC. As protein: CAIKETGEYEQYF.

The rearrangement joins TRBV5-1 to TRBJ2-6, with TRBD1 identical over 7 bases. Per germline, CDR1 SGHRS and CDR2 YFSETQ. This CDR3 contains 15 residues. The trim removed 3 bases at V and 2 bases at J, leaving 2 bases unmatched. CDR3 in amino acids: CASSSDRAGANVLTF. Here the CDR3 DNA reads TGCGCCAGCAGCTCAGACAGGGCTGGGGCCAACGTCCTGACTTTC. Drawing the rest from reference TRBV5-1 and TRBJ2-6, the complete variable domain is KAGVTQTPRYLIKTRGQQVTLSCSPISGHRSVSWYQQTPGQGLQFLFEYFSETQRNKGNFPGRFSGRQFSNSRSEMNVSTLELGDSALYLCASSSDRAGANVLTFGAGSRLTVL.

This clone showed up just once. V and J are TRBV6-6 and TRBJ2-5; 12 bases agree with TRBD2. Germline V gene data show CDR1 as MNHNY and CDR2 as SVGAGI (reference sequence). The CDR3 length is 16 residues. The ends lost 6 bases at V and 1 base at J; junction bases unmatched: 6. The CDR3 is CASRMTSGGLQETQYF. CDR3 nucleotide sequence: TGTGCCAGCAGGATGACTAGCGGGGGCCTCCAAGAGACCCAGTACTTC.

This clone appeared once. V is TRBV29-1 and J is TRBJ1-5; 7 positions match TRBD1. The CDR3 is 13 residues long. CDR1 and CDR2 from the germline V gene are SQVTM and ANQGSEA. V lost 6 bases and J lost 3; bases outside the gene matches: 5. The CDR3 reads CSVETGNNQPQHF. The CDR3 nucleotides are TGCAGCGTGGAGACAGGGAACAATCAGCCCCAGCATTTT.

The rearrangement links TRBV4-1 to TRBJ1-2, with 7 nucleotides matching TRBD1. Per germline, CDR1 MGHRA and CDR2 YSYEKL. Germline trimming cut 0 bases from V and 7 bases from J; bases unmatched to any gene: 8. CDR3 length equals 15 residues. The CDR3 sequence: CASSQDHQGGRGYTF. CDR3 in DNA: TGCGCCAGCAGCCAAGATCATCAAGGGGGCCGTGGCTACACCTTC.

The chain uses TRBV30 and TRBJ1-5; D may be TRBD1 (6 bases). CDR3 size: 14 residues. The germline CDR1 and CDR2 sequences are GTSNPN and SVGIG (reference sequence). V lost 2 bases and J 0 bases, leaving 8 bases between the germline ends. The CDR3 reads CAWSRDNSNQPQHF. The CDR3 DNA follows: TGTGCCTGGAGTAGGGACAATAGCAATCAGCCCCAGCATTTT.

The chain is built from TRBV6-6 and TRBJ2-7, with TRBD1 identical over 7 bases. Unmatched junction bases numbered 2, after V lost 5 bases and J lost 4 bases. Germline-derived CDR1 and CDR2 are MNHNY and SVGAGI (reference sequence). The CDR3 has 12 residues. The CDR3 nucleotides read TGTGCCAGCAGTACGACAGGGTACGAGCAGTACTTC. Translation: CASSTTGYEQYF.

The sample holds one count of this clone. The rearrangement joins TRBV5-1 to TRBJ2-3; TRBD1 agrees at 11 bases. The germline V gene encodes CDR1 SGHRS and CDR2 YFSETQ. The V and J ends lost 1 base and 7 bases, in that order; junction bases with no gene match: 11. The CDR3 extends over 17 amino acids. The CDR3 DNA follows: TGCGCCAGCAGCTTGACCGGGACAGGGGGGCCGCATTATACGCAGTATTTT. Its translation is CASSLTGTGGPHYTQYF.

This clone was seen a few times. The chain is built from TRBV5-1 and TRBJ2-7, with a tentative D call TRBD1 (5 bases). Germline-derived CDR1 and CDR2 are SGHRS and YFSETQ. Deletions cut 5 bases from V and 5 bases from J, with 17 bases between. This CDR3 has 14 amino acids. The CDR3 DNA sequence: TGCGCCAGCAGTTCTCAAAGGGGTATCCACGAGCAGTACTTC. Its protein product is CASSSQRGIHEQYF.

Notes on this clone: An end of the junction differs from the germline gene, which may be a read error. The chain uses TRBV5-1 and TRBJ1-5; D is perhaps TRBD1 (5 bases). Germline CDR1 SGHRS, CDR2 YFSETQ. The length of the CDR3 is 9 residues. The CDR3 DNA is TGCGCCAGCAGCGTGGGGCCCCGTTTT. Translation gives CASSVGPRF.

This clone has only a few counts. The CDR3 reads CASSPRRQVNTEAFF. CDR3 in DNA: TGTGCCAGCAGCCCCCGGAGGCAGGTTAACACTGAAGCTTTCTTT. The chain links TRBV7-8 to TRBJ1-1; no clear D. CDR1 is SGHVS, CDR2 FQNEAQ, per germline. This CDR3 comprises 15 residues. V lost 5 bases to trimming and J lost 2 bases, with 15 bases between them.

This chain uses TRBV7-3 with TRBJ1-2; TRBD1 is a possible D gene (6 bases). The germline V and J ends were trimmed by 5 bases and 6 bases, with 16 bases remaining between them. Germline loops: CDR1 SGHTA, CDR2 FQGTGA. CDR3 length: 14 amino acids. The DNA for the CDR3 is TGTGCCAGCAGCGCCGGACAGTGGGACAATGGCTACACCTTC. Protein sequence: CASSAGQWDNGYTF.

This chain connects TRBV9 to TRBJ2-2; 11 bases line up with TRBD1. With 2 bases clipped from V and 5 bases from J, the junction kept 5 bases outside the gene matches. The CDR3 loop spans 16 amino acids. Germline V gives CDR1 SGDLS, CDR2 YYNGEE. CDR3: CASSVGTGGLTGELFF. In nucleotides, the CDR3 is TGTGCCAGCAGCGTGGGGACAGGGGGGCTAACCGGGGAGCTGTTTTTT. The full variable domain, completed using reference TRBV9 and TRBJ2-2, is DSGVTQTPKHLITATGQRVTLRCSPRSGDLSVYWYQQSLDQGLQFLIQYYNGEERAKGNILERFSAQQFPDLHSELNLSSLELGDSALYFCASSVGTGGLTGELFFGEGSRLTVL.

This chain uses TRBV6-5 with TRBJ2-5, with D possibly matching TRBD2 (7 bases). Between the trimmed V and J ends, which lost 0 bases and 5 bases, there was a span of 16 bases. Germline CDR1 is MNHEY and CDR2 is SVGAGI. The length of the CDR3 is 16 residues. This CDR3 reads CASSYSSGGQGETQYF. In DNA form, the CDR3 reads TGTGCCAGCAGTTACTCGTCGGGGGGCCAAGGGGAGACCCAGTACTTC.

This clone was recorded only once. The chain links TRBV6-1 to TRBJ2-7; D uncertain. The length of the CDR3 is 11 residues. V shed 4 bases and J shed 6 bases, with 7 bases lying between them. In germline, CDR1 is MNHNS, CDR2 SASEGT. As DNA, the CDR3 is TGTGCCAGCAGTGCGTGGAGCGAGCAGTACTTC. It specifies CASSAWSEQYF.

V is TRBV2 and J is TRBJ1-2; D is possibly TRBD1 (5 bases). Per the germline V gene, CDR1 is SNHLY and CDR2 is FYNNEI. The ends were cut back, 7 bases at V and 4 bases at J, with 13 bases in the middle. The length of the CDR3 is 13 residues. CDR3 coding DNA: TGTGCCAGCACCTTGGACACCTCCTATGGCTACACCTTC. Translation gives CASTLDTSYGYTF.

The chain is built from TRBV6-5 and TRBJ1-2, with TRBD1 identical over 7 bases. J lost 4 bases, V lost 2 bases, and 10 bases had no gene match. Germline V gives CDR1 MNHEY, CDR2 SVGAGI. CDR3 length equals 16 residues. The CDR3 DNA reads as TGTGCCAGCAGTTACGGGGGTCAGGGGGAACTCTATGGCTACACCTTC. Protein: CASSYGGQGELYGYTF.

This chain connects TRBV5-1 to TRBJ1-6; 10 bases are shared with TRBD1. The trim removed 1 base at V and 7 bases at J, leaving 5 bases unmatched. Germline V CDR1 and CDR2: SGHRS, YFSETQ. CDR3 length: 16 amino acids. The CDR3 sequence is CASSLRGQGENSPLHF. Here the CDR3 DNA reads TGCGCCAGCAGCTTGCGAGGACAGGGGGAAAATTCACCCCTCCACTTT.

The chain couples TRBV6-1 to TRBJ2-3; TRBD2 matches at 10 bases. V lost 1 base to trimming and J lost 3 bases; unmatched junction nucleotides: 4. Germline V gives CDR1 MNHNS, CDR2 SASEGT. The CDR3 contains 16 residues. The CDR3 loop is CASSEVWTSGTDTQYF. The CDR3, as DNA: TGTGCCAGCAGTGAAGTATGGACTAGCGGTACAGATACGCAGTATTTT.

The chain uses TRBV27 and TRBJ1-6; 7 nucleotides line up with TRBD1. Trimming cost V 4 bases and J 7 bases; bases outside gene matches: 4. Germline values: CDR1 MNHEY, CDR2 SMNVEV (reference sequence). The CDR3 extends over 14 amino acids. DNA for the CDR3: TGTGCCAGCAGTTCCCGGGACAGAAATTCACCCCTCCACTTT. It encodes CASSSRDRNSPLHF.

CDR3 region: CASSIDGTGLYEQYF. CDR3 in DNA: TGTGCCAGTAGTATAGATGGGACAGGGCTATACGAGCAGTACTTC. The rearrangement links TRBV19 to TRBJ2-7; TRBD1 agrees at 9 bases. CDR3 size: 15 residues. Looked up from germline, CDR1 is LNHDA and CDR2 is SQIVND (reference sequence). After removal of 0 bases from V and 4 bases from J, the junction contained 4 bases not matched to a gene.

This clone was observed once. The chain is built from TRBV19 and TRBJ1-5; no clear D gene. The CDR3 is 15 amino acids. Germline V gene lookup returns CDR1 LNHDA and CDR2 SQIVND (reference sequence). The V and J ends lost 4 bases and 2 bases respectively, with 12 bases between them. CDR3 nucleotides: TGTGCCAGTAGTACTGGGCGTGTAGGCAATCAGCCCCAGCATTTT. It yields the protein CASSTGRVGNQPQHF.

This clone was recorded only once. This chain links TRBV16 with TRBJ1-1; maybe TRBD1 (6 bases). The CDR3 covers 13 residues. Trimming pared 8 bases from V and 0 bases from J, leaving 10 bases between. The germline V gene has CDR1 KGHSY and CDR2 FQNENV. The CDR3 nucleotides read TGTGCCAGCGCGAGACAGGTGAACACTGAAGCTTTCTTT. Amino acids: CASARQVNTEAFF.

The V call is TRBV15, the J call TRBJ2-7, with D possibly TRBD2 on 6 matching bases. Germline-derived CDR1 and CDR2 are LNHNV and YYDKDF (reference sequence). V was shortened by 0 bases and J by 2 bases, with 14 bases between the two germline ends. The CDR3 loop spans 16 amino acids. The CDR3 nucleotides read TGTGCCACCAGCAGAGATTTAGCGGCTCTCACCTACGAGCAGTACTTC. Amino acids: CATSRDLAALTYEQYF.

The rearrangement links TRBV11-2 to TRBJ1-5; 7 nucleotides line up with TRBD1. The CDR3 spans 13 residues. The ends lost 5 bases at V and 7 bases at J; junction bases unmatched: 5. The germline V gene has CDR1 SGHAT and CDR2 FQNNGV. In DNA form, the CDR3 reads TGTGCCAGCAGCAAGGACAGGCCACAGCCCCAGCATTTT. It translates to CASSKDRPQPQHF.

The V and J genes are TRBV5-1 and TRBJ1-1; D call uncertain. V lost 6 bases and J lost 2, with 17 bases in between. CDR1 and CDR2 (germline): SGHRS, YFSETQ. The CDR3 runs to 15 residues. CDR3 residues: CASNEGARSNTEAFF. The CDR3 bases are TGCGCCAGCAATGAGGGTGCCCGAAGCAACACTGAAGCTTTCTTT.